One sample yielded the 30 T cell receptor beta chains listed below, sequenced in a study of blood T cell repertoires in COVID-19. The repertoire was sequenced with immunoSEQ multiplex PCR; TCRdb's copy has only in-frame clones and lacks some. The table shows fewer than 400,000 clones, with approximately 82% occurring only once. The sequencing sample was made of peripheral blood. These receptor sequences come from a man aged 25-45 years with active or convalescent COVID-19.

This clone came up once. The gene calls are TRBV7-7 and TRBJ1-1; D is unclear. Deletions cut 0 bases from V and 1 base from J, with 9 bases between. CDR1 is SSHAT, CDR2 FNYEAQ, per germline (reference sequence). CDR3 length: 15 amino acids. The CDR3 DNA reads TGTGCCAGCAGCTTAGCAGACTCGGGGAACACTGAAGCTTTCTTT. It is translated as CASSLADSGNTEAFF.

V is TRBV5-4 and J is TRBJ1-6; 9 nucleotides match TRBD1. V shed 2 bases, J shed 7 bases, and the junction held 7 bases outside the gene matches. Germline assignment: CDR1 SGHNT and CDR2 YYREEE (reference sequence). The CDR3 sequence is 16 residues long. CDR3 sequence: CASSFTTGGRNSPLHF. DNA for the CDR3: TGTGCCAGCAGCTTTACTACAGGGGGCCGGAATTCACCCCTCCACTTT.

This clone was picked up a small number of times. At the DNA level, this CDR3 is encoded by other sequences in the same sample as well. The chain joins TRBV6-2 or TRBV6-3 to TRBJ1-1; D ambiguous. Trimming took off 0 bases at V and 4 bases at J, with 6 bases between the two ends. CDR3 size: 13 residues. Germline loops: CDR1 MNHEY, CDR2 SVGEGT. The CDR3 DNA reads as TGTGCCAGCAGTTACTCCCCGGGCACTGAAGCTTTCTTT. Translation: CASSYSPGTEAFF.

J is TRBJ1-1 and V is TRBV11-2, with a possible D match to TRBD1 (6 bases). The V gene lost 4 bases and the J gene lost 3 bases, with 18 bases spanning the gap. Germline V gene lookup returns CDR1 SGHAT and CDR2 FQNNGV. The length of the CDR3 is 16 residues. CDR3 in DNA: TGTGCCAGCAGCTCCCTTCGACAGGTAAAGTACACTGAAGCTTTCTTT. Its protein is CASSSLRQVKYTEAFF. Based on the CDR3 plus reference TRBV11-2 and TRBJ1-1, the full variable domain is EAGVAQSPRYKIIEKRQSVAFWCNPISGHATLYWYQQILGQGPKLLIQFQNNGVVDDSQLPKDRFSAERLKGVDSTLKIQPAKLEDSAVYLCASSSLRQVKYTEAFFGQGTRLTVV.

The DNA for the CDR3 is TGCAGCGTTGGGACAGGGACAAGTTATGGCTACACCTTC. Translating gives CSVGTGTSYGYTF. This rearrangement joins TRBV29-1 to TRBJ1-2; 8 bases agree with TRBD1. With 4 bases clipped from V and 5 bases from J, the junction kept 6 bases outside the gene matches. The germline gives CDR1 SQVTM, CDR2 ANQGSEA. The CDR3 consists of 13 residues. The full variable domain, completed using reference TRBV29-1 and TRBJ1-2, is SAVISQKPSRDICQRGTSLTIQCQVDSQVTMMFWYRQQPGQSLTLIATANQGSEATYESGFVIDKFPISRPNLTFSTLTVSNMSPEDSSIYLCSVGTGTSYGYTFGSGTRLTVV.

CDR3 DNA: TGCGCCAGCAGCTTGCGGGTAGCGGGGAGGGACTCCTACAATGAGCAGTTCTTC. This codes for CASSLRVAGRDSYNEQFF. The chain links TRBV5-1 to TRBJ2-1; 8 bases align to TRBD2. The V and J ends lost 1 base and 0 bases, in that order; junction bases with no gene match: 9. The V gene's germline CDR1 is SGHRS and CDR2 YFSETQ. This CDR3 is built from 18 residues. The full variable domain, its missing parts supplied by reference TRBV5-1 and TRBJ2-1, is KAGVTQTPRYLIKTRGQQVTLSCSPISGHRSVSWYQQTPGQGLQFLFEYFSETQRNKGNFPGRFSGRQFSNSRSEMNVSTLELGDSALYLCASSLRVAGRDSYNEQFFGPGTRLTVL.

The chain uses TRBV6-5 and TRBJ1-1; 8 bases match TRBD1. The V gene end was trimmed by 7 bases and the J gene end by 1 base; junction bases not matched to a gene: 5. This CDR3 is 14 amino acids long. In germline, CDR1 is MNHEY, CDR2 SVGAGI. CDR3 nucleotide sequence: TGTGCCAGCACCCGGACAGGGCCGAACACTGAAGCTTTCTTT. Amino acid sequence: CASTRTGPNTEAFF.

This rearrangement joins TRBV27 to TRBJ1-4; D may be TRBD1 (6 bases). There are 14 residues in the CDR3. Germline assignment: CDR1 MNHEY and CDR2 SMNVEV (reference sequence). The V end lost 5 bases, the J end lost 3 bases, and 10 bases lay between the germline ends. The CDR3 coding sequence is TGTGCCAGCAGTGAGGGGGACGCTAATGAAAAACTGTTTTTT. Translated: CASSEGDANEKLFF.

This chain uses TRBV30 with TRBJ1-2; D remains unclear. CDR1 and CDR2 (germline): GTSNPN, SVGIG (reference sequence). V was clipped by 0 bases and J by 7 bases, with 12 bases between them. The CDR3 length is 13 residues. CDR3 sequence: CAWSVGRSFGYTF. CDR3 nucleotide sequence: TGTGCCTGGAGTGTGGGCAGATCTTTTGGCTACACCTTC.

This chain connects TRBV5-6 to TRBJ1-1; tentatively, D is TRBD1 (5 bases). V was pared by 4 bases and J by 0 bases, with 13 bases between. Germline CDR1 SGHDT, CDR2 YYEEEE. This CDR3 is built from 15 residues. The CDR3 sequence is CASSPAGGLNTEAFF. DNA for the CDR3: TGTGCCAGCAGCCCTGCGGGGGGGTTGAACACTGAAGCTTTCTTT.

This clone was observed a handful of times. The chain uses TRBV28 and TRBJ1-2; TRBD1 might be the D (6 bases). This CDR3 is built from 15 residues. Trimming left V 6 bases short and J 4 bases short, with 18 bases between. Germline lookup yields CDR1 MDHEN and CDR2 SYDVKM. CDR3 sequence reads: CASSLEQGFTYGYTF. CDR3 nucleotides: TGTGCCAGCAGCTTAGAACAGGGTTTTACCTATGGCTACACCTTC.

The chain employs TRBV15 and TRBJ1-5, with 8 bases that match TRBD1. Trimming cost V 0 bases and J 0 bases; bases outside gene matches: 7. The CDR3 sequence is 18 residues long. Looked up from germline, CDR1 is LNHNV and CDR2 is YYDKDF (reference sequence). CDR3 amino acids: CATSRDPRGPSSNQPQHF. CDR3 coding DNA: TGTGCCACCAGCAGAGATCCCAGGGGGCCGAGTAGCAATCAGCCCCAGCATTTT. Using reference TRBV15 and TRBJ1-5 for the parts outside the CDR3, the full variable domain is DAMVIQNPRYQVTQFGKPVTLSCSQTLNHNVMYWYQQKSSQAPKLLFHYYDKDFNNEADTPDNFQSRRPNTSFCFLDIRSPGLGDTAMYLCATSRDPRGPSSNQPQHFGDGTRLSIL.

This chain links TRBV7-2 with TRBJ2-1; TRBD2 matches 10 bases. Unmatched junction bases numbered 8, after V lost 5 bases and J lost 7 bases. In germline, CDR1 is SGHTA, CDR2 FQGNSA. The length of the CDR3 is 15 residues. The CDR3 spells CASSPPSGGWNEQFF. CDR3 nucleotide sequence: TGTGCCAGCAGCCCCCCTAGCGGGGGTTGGAATGAGCAGTTCTTC.

The chain links TRBV6-5 to TRBJ2-7; 10 nucleotides align to TRBD2. This CDR3 is 15 amino acids long. Germline V lookup: CDR1 MNHEY, CDR2 SVGAGI. V shed 4 bases and J 3 bases; nucleotides not matched to a gene: 6. CDR3 sequence (DNA): TGTGCCAGCAGTTCCAAGGGACTAGCGTACTACGAGCAGTACTTC. This encodes CASSSKGLAYYEQYF.

This chain links TRBV29-1 with TRBJ1-2; possible D gene TRBD1, 6 bases. The CDR3 runs to 14 residues. The V gene lost 3 bases and the J gene lost 4 bases, with 15 bases spanning the gap. Germline V gene sequence: CDR1 SQVTM, CDR2 ANQGSEA. The CDR3 DNA follows: TGCAGCGTTGACGGGGGGGCTGATATCTATGGCTACACCTTC. This gives the protein CSVDGGADIYGYTF.

The chain couples TRBV30 to TRBJ1-6, with 9 bases that match TRBD1. This CDR3 comprises 18 residues. J gave up 1 base and V 3 bases, and 10 bases lay outside the gene matches. Germline V gene lookup returns CDR1 GTSNPN and CDR2 SVGIG (reference sequence). CDR3 region: CAWSRGDRATSYNSPLHF. The CDR3 region has the DNA TGTGCCTGGAGCCGAGGGGACAGGGCGACGTCCTATAATTCACCCCTCCACTTT.

This clone has more than one count but fewer than ten. This chain uses TRBV3-1 (or the pseudogene TRBV3-2) with TRBJ1-3; weak D call: TRBD1 (5 bases). V shed 0 bases and J shed 4 bases, with 10 bases lying between them. CDR3 length: 15 residues. The germline gives CDR1 LGHDT, CDR2 YNNKEL (reference sequence). The CDR3 sequence is CASSQDRQGGNTIYF. CDR3 nucleotides: TGTGCCAGCAGCCAAGATAGGCAGGGAGGAAACACCATATATTTT.

The chain carries TRBV6-5 and TRBJ1-1; tentatively, D is TRBD1 (5 bases). The V end was cut by 6 bases, the J end by 0 bases, with 8 bases between. The CDR3 contains 13 residues. Germline V gene data show CDR1 as MNHEY and CDR2 as SVGAGI. The CDR3 loop reads CASRTVMNTEAFF. CDR3 nucleotide sequence: TGTGCCAGCAGGACAGTCATGAACACTGAAGCTTTCTTT.

The chain uses TRBV5-1 and TRBJ1-6; D unclear. Germline values: CDR1 SGHRS, CDR2 YFSETQ. This CDR3 comprises 16 residues. With 0 bases removed from V and 2 bases from J, the gap between germline ends came to 9 bases. DNA for the CDR3: TGCGCCAGCAGCTTGGGGCAGAACACCTATAATTCACCCCTCCACTTT. This gives the protein CASSLGQNTYNSPLHF.

This clone was counted once. The rearrangement joins TRBV6-5 to TRBJ2-7; the match to TRBD2 covers 12 bases. The length of the CDR3 is 14 residues. J gave up 4 bases and V 6 bases, and 4 bases lay outside the gene matches. The germline gives CDR1 MNHEY, CDR2 SVGAGI. For the CDR3, the DNA is TGTGCCAGCAGCGGACTAGCGGGGATATACGAGCAGTACTTC. Residues: CASSGLAGIYEQYF.

V usage is TRBV2 and J usage is TRBJ1-5; tentative D call: TRBD1 (6 bases). Germline V CDR1 and CDR2: SNHLY, FYNNEI. CDR3 length equals 15 residues. V was pared by 6 bases and J by 6 bases, with 18 bases between. DNA for the CDR3: TGTGCCAGCAGAAGGGTTGGGGGCGCGGCTCAGCCCCAGCATTTT. Protein sequence: CASRRVGGAAQPQHF.

V gene TRBV6-6 combines with J gene TRBJ1-6; D gene ambiguous. V lost 2 bases and J 7 bases, leaving 9 bases between the germline ends. The CDR3 spans 14 residues. Germline V lookup: CDR1 MNHNY, CDR2 SVGAGI (reference sequence). The CDR3 is CASSYPGENSPLHF. The CDR3 DNA follows: TGTGCCAGCAGTTACCCAGGCGAAAATTCACCCCTCCACTTT.

The V call is TRBV30, the J call TRBJ1-5, with 7 bases lining up with TRBD1. The CDR3 extends over 15 amino acids. Germline V gene lookup returns CDR1 GTSNPN and CDR2 SVGIG (reference sequence). With 3 bases clipped from V and 6 bases from J, the junction kept 11 bases outside the gene matches. The CDR3 protein is CAWSSRTGLSQPQHF. DNA for the CDR3: TGTGCCTGGAGCTCTAGGACAGGCCTAAGTCAGCCCCAGCATTTT.

This clone was observed a handful of times. V is TRBV30 and J is TRBJ1-1; no firm D call. V gave up 3 bases and J gave up 0 bases, with 8 bases separating them. CDR1 and CDR2 from the germline V gene are GTSNPN and SVGIG (reference sequence). The CDR3 is made up of 13 amino acids. As DNA, the CDR3 is TGTGCCTGGAGAGCAGAGGTGAACACTGAAGCTTTCTTT. Encoded protein: CAWRAEVNTEAFF.

J is TRBJ2-3 and V is TRBV30; 7 bases line up with TRBD2. Trimming took 8 bases from V and 0 from J; bases not matched to a gene: 8. CDR3 length equals 14 residues. Germline V CDR1 and CDR2: GTSNPN, SVGIG (reference sequence). The CDR3 DNA is TGTGCCCGGCAGCGGGGCTCAAGCACAGATACGCAGTATTTT. Protein product: CARQRGSSTDTQYF.

This chain links TRBV7-8 with TRBJ2-5; 15 nucleotides align to TRBD2. In germline, CDR1 is SGHVS, CDR2 FQNEAQ. The CDR3 consists of 16 residues. The V gene end was trimmed by 0 bases and the J gene end by 5 bases; junction bases not matched to a gene: 1. CDR3 protein: CASSLAGTSGGETQYF. CDR3 coding DNA: TGTGCCAGCAGCTTAGCAGGGACTAGCGGGGGGGAGACCCAGTACTTC. Full variable domain (outside the CDR3, taken from reference TRBV7-8 and TRBJ2-5): GAGVSQSPRYKVAKRGQDVALRCDPISGHVSLFWYQQALGQGPEFLTYFQNEAQLDKSGLPSDRFFAERPEGSVSTLKIQRTQQEDSAVYLCASSLAGTSGGETQYFGPGTRLLVL.

This chain connects TRBV11-3 to TRBJ2-2; 10 bases agree with TRBD1. Per the germline V gene, CDR1 is SGHNT and CDR2 is YENEEA. Losses at the gene ends were 0 bases for V and 4 bases for J; bases not matched to a gene: 5. The CDR3 totals 17 residues. CDR3 sequence (DNA): TGTGCCAGCAGCTTAGATGGGACAGGGGTAGGCACCGGGGAGCTGTTTTTT. As protein: CASSLDGTGVGTGELFF.

Regarding this clone: Since a much larger clone is just one base distant, this may be a read error. The rearrangement joins TRBV12-3 or TRBV12-4 to TRBJ2-3, with D unresolved. V was trimmed by 5 bases and J by 2 bases, leaving 5 bases between them. This CDR3 contains 12 residues. In DNA form, the CDR3 reads TGTGCCAGCAGTCCCTACACAGATACGCAGTATTTT. The encoded protein is CASSPYTDTQYF.

The V and J genes are TRBV18 and TRBJ2-5, with 8 positions matching TRBD1. This CDR3 region has 16 residues. In germline, CDR1 is KGHSH, CDR2 LQKENI. The V segment lost 0 bases and the J segment 4 bases; nucleotides outside the gene matches: 7. The CDR3 spells CASSPPSAGGGETQYF. As DNA, the CDR3 is TGTGCCAGCTCACCACCTTCAGCAGGGGGCGGAGAGACCCAGTACTTC.

V and J are TRBV19 and TRBJ2-7; no definite D call. From germline, CDR1 is LNHDA and CDR2 SQIVND (reference sequence). Trimming pared 3 bases from V and 3 bases from J, leaving 12 bases between. CDR3 size: 14 residues. The CDR3 DNA is TGTGCCAGTAGTATCCCTGGCAGTCACTACGAGCAGTACTTC. Protein product: CASSIPGSHYEQYF.